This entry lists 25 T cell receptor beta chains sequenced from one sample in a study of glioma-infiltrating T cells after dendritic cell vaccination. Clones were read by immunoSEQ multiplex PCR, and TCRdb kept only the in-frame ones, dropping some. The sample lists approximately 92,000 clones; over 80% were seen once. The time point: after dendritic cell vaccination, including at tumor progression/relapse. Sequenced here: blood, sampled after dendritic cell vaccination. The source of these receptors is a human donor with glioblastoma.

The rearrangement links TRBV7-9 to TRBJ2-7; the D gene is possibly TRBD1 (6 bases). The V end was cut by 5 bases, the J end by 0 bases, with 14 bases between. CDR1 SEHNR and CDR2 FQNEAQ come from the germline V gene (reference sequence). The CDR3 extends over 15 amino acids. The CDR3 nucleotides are TGTGCCAGCAGCCCCTGGACAGAGAGCTCCTACGAGCAGTACTTC. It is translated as CASSPWTESSYEQYF.

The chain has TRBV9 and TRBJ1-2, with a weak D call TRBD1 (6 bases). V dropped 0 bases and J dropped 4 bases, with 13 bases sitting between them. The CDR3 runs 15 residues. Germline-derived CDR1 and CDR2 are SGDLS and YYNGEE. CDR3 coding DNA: TGTGCCAGCAGCGTAGGGGGGGGCGCGGGCTATGGCTACACCTTC. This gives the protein CASSVGGGAGYGYTF.

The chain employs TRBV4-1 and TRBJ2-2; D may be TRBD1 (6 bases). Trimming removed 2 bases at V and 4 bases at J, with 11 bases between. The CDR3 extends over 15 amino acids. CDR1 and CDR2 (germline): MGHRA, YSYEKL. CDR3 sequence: CASSQPHRVTGELFF. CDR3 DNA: TGCGCCAGCAGCCAACCCCACAGGGTCACCGGGGAGCTGTTTTTT.

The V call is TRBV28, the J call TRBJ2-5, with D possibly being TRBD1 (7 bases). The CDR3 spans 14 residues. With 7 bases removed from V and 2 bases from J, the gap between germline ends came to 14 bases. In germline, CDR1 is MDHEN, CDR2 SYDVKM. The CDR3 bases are TGTGCCAGCACCCCAGGGGGGCAGCAAGAGACCCAGTACTTC. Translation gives CASTPGGQQETQYF.

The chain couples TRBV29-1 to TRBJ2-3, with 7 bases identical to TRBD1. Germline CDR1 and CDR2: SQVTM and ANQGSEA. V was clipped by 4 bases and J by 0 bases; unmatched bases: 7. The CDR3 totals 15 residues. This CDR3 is CSVAGQGDSTDTQYF. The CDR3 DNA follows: TGCAGCGTTGCGGGGCAGGGGGATAGCACAGATACGCAGTATTTT.

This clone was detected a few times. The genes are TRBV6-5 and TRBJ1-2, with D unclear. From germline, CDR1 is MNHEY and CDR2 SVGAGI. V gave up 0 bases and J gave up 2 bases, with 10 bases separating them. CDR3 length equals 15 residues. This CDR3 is CASSYSRATNYGYTF. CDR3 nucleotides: TGTGCCAGCAGTTACTCGAGAGCCACGAACTATGGCTACACCTTC.

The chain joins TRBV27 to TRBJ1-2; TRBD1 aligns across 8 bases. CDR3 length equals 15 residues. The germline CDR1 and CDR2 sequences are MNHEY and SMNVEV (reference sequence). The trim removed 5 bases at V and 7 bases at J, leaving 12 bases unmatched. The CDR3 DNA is TGTGCCAGCAGTCCACGAGGACAGGGAGGGGGTGGCTACACCTTC. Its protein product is CASSPRGQGGGGYTF.

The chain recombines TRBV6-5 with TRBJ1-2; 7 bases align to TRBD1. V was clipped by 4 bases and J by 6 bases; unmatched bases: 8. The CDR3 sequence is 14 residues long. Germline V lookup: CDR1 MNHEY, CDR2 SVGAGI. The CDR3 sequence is CASSSLGQVHGYTF. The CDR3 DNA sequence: TGTGCCAGCAGTTCCCTTGGACAGGTACATGGCTACACCTTC.

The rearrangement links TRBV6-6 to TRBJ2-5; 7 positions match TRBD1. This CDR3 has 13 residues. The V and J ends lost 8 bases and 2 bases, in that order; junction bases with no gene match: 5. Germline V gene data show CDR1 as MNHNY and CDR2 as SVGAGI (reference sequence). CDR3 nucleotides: TGTGCCAGCGCTGGGACAGCTCAAGAGACCCAGTACTTC. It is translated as CASAGTAQETQYF.

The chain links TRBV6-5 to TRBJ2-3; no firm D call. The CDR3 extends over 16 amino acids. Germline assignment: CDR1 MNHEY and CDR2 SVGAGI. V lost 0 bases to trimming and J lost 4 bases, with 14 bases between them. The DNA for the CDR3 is TGTGCCAGCAGTTACTCGTCGGTGTCGATCCCAGATACGCAGTATTTT. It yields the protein CASSYSSVSIPDTQYF.

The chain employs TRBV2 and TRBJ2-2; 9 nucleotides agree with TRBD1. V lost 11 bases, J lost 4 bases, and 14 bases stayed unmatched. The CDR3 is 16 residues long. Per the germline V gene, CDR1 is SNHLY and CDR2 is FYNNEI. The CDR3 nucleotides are TGTGCCGGGGGGGACAGGGAGGTGGGAGCCACCGGGGAGCTGTTTTTT. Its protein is CAGGDREVGATGELFF. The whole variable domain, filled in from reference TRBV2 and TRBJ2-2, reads EPEVTQTPSHQVTQMGQEVILRCVPISNHLYFYWYRQILGQKVEFLVSFYNNEISEKSEIFDDQFSVERPDGSNFTLKIRSTKLEDSAMYFCAGGDREVGATGELFFGEGSRLTVL.

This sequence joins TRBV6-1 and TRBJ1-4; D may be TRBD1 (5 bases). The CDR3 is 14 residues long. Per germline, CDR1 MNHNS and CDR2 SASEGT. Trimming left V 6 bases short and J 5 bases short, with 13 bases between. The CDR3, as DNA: TGTGCCAGCAGATATATGGACATAAATGAAAAACTGTTTTTT. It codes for CASRYMDINEKLFF.

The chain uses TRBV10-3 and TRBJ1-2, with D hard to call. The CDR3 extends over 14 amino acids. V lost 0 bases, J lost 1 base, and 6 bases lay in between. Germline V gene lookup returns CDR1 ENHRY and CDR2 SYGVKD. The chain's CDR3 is CAISESGSNYGYTF. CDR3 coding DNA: TGTGCCATCAGTGAGTCGGGCAGTAACTATGGCTACACCTTC.

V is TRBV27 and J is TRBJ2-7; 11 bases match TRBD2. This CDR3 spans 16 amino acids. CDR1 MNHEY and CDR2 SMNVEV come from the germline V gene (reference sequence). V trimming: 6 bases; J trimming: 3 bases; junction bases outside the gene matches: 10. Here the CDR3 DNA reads TGTGCCAGCAGCTCCTCACCTAGCGGGAGGAGCTACGAGCAGTACTTC. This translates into CASSSSPSGRSYEQYF.

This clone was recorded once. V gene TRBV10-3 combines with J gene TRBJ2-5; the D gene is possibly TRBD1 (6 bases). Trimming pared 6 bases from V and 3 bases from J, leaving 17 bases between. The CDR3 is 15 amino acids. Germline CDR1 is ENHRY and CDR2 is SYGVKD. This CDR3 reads CAISLGQSPEETQYF. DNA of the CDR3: TGTGCCATCAGCCTAGGACAGTCGCCTGAAGAGACCCAGTACTTC.

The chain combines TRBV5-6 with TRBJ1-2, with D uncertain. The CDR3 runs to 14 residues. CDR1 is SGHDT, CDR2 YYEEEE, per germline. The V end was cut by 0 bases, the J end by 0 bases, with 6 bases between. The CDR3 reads CASSLGSTNYGYTF. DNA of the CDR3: TGTGCCAGCAGCTTGGGCAGTACTAACTATGGCTACACCTTC.

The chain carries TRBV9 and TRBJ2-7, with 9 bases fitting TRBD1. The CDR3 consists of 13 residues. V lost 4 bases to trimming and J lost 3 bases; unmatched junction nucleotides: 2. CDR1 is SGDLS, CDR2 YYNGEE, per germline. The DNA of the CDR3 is TGTGCCAGCAGCCTGGGACAGGGCTACGAGCAGTACTTC. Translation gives CASSLGQGYEQYF.

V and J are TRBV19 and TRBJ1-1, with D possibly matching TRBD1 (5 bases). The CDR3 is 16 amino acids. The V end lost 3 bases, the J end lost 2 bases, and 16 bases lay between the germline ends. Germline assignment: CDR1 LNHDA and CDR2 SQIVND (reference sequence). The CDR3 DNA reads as TGTGCCAGTAGTATCGGTGGGGCGGGGGACAACACTGAAGCTTTCTTT. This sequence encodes CASSIGGAGDNTEAFF.

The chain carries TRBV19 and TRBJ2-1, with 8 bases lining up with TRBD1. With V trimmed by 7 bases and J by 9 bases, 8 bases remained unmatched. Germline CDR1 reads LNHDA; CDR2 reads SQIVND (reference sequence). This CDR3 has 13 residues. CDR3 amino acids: CASKGTGVREQFF. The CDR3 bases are TGTGCCAGTAAAGGGACAGGCGTTCGTGAGCAGTTCTTC.

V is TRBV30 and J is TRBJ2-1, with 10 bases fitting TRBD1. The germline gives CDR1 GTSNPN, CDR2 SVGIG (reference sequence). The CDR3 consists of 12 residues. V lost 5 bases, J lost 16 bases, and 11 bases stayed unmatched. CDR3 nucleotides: TGTGCCTGGGCAGGACAGGGGGATCTTTTATTCTTC. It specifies CAWAGQGDLLFF.

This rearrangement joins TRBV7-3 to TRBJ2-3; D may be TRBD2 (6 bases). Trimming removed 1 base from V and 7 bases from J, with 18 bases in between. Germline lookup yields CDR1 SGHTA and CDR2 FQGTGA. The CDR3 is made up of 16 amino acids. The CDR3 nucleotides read TGTGCCAGCAGCTTAATCGGGGGACTCATAACTAATACGCAGTATTTT. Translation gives CASSLIGGLITNTQYF.

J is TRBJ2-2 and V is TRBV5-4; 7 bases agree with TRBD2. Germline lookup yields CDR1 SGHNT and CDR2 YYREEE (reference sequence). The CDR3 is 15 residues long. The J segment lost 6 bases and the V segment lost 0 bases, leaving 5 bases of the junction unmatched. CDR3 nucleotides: TGTGCCAGCAGCTTGGAGGCGGGGGTCCCCGGGGAGCTGTTTTTT. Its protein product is CASSLEAGVPGELFF.

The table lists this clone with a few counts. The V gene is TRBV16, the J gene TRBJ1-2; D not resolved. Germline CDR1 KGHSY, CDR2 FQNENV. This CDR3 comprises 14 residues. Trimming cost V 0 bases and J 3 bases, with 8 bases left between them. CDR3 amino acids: CASSQSSQYYGYTF. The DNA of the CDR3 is TGTGCCAGCAGCCAATCTTCACAGTACTATGGCTACACCTTC.

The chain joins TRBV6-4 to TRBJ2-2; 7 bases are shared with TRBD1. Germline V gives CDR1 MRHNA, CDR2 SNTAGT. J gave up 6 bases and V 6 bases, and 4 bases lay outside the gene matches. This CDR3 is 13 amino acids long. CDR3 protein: CASSIQGAGELFF. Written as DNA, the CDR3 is TGTGCCAGCAGCATTCAGGGGGCCGGGGAGCTGTTTTTT.

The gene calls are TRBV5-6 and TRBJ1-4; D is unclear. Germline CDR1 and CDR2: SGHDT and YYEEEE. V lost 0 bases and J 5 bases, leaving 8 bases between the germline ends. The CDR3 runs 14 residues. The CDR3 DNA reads TGTGCCAGCAGCTTGGGTCTTGCGAATGAAAAACTGTTTTTT. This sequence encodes CASSLGLANEKLFF.